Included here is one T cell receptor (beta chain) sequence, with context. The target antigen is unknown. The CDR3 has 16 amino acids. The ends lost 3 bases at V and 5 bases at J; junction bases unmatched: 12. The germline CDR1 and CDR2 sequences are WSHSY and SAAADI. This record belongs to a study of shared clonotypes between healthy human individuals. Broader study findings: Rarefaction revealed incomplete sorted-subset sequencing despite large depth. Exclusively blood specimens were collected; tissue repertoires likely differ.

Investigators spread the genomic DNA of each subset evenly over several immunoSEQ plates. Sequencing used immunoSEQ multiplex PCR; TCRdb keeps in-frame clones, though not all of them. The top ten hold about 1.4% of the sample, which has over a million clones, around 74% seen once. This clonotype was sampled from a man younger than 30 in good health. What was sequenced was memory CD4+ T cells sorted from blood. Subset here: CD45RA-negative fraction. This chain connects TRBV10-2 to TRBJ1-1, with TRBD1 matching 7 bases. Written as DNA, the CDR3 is TGCGCCAGCAGTGAAGGGGCAGGGGGTGTAGGTACTGAAGCTTTCTTT. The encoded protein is CASSEGAGGVGTEAFF.